This is a list of T cell receptor beta chains from one sample in a study of CD8 T cells in Susac syndrome. TCRdb reanalysed the immunoSEQ multiplex PCR reads using MiXCR and keeps one entry per CDR3 protein. The sample includes hundreds of thousands of distinct CDR3 sequences, 80% to 95% seen only once; the top ten take over 0.1%. The sequencing sample was made of CD8+ T cells from PBMCs. These receptors were collected from a human donor with multiple sclerosis. The CDR3 runs from the conserved cysteine through the conserved F or W. A D gene is named only where the DNA matches it firmly. The listing skips clone size in some rows; elsewhere it reads once, few, many or a size class.

J gene,clone size,D gene,V gene,CDR3 protein,CDR3 DNA
TRBJ2-3,NA,NA,TRBV5-1,CASSLVDDTQYF,TGCGCCAGCAGCTTGGTTGATGATACGCAGTATTTT
TRBJ2-1,NA,TRBD1,TRBV10-3,CAISESGQGAFDEQFF,TGTGCCATCAGTGAGTCTGGACAGGGGGCGTTCGATGAGCAGTTCTTC
TRBJ1-1,NA,NA,TRBV5-1,CASPLRSCTEAFF,TGCGCCAGCCCTCTTAGAAGTTGCACTGAAGCTTTCTTT
TRBJ2-7,NA,NA,TRBV19,CASSIAGSSYEQYF,TGTGCCAGTAGTATTGCAGGGAGCTCCTACGAGCAGTACTTC
TRBJ2-6,once,NA,TRBV18,CASSPHPGDKGEISGANVLTF,TGTGCCAGCTCACCACACCCAGGGGACAAGGGGGAGATATCTGGGGCCAACGTCCTGACTTTC
TRBJ1-2,NA,NA,TRBV7-9,CASSTGTLQGYGYTF,TGTGCCAGCAGCACTGGGACATTACAGGGCTATGGCTACACCTTC
TRBJ1-4,NA,NA,TRBV3-1,CASSPSSQVANEKLFF,TGTGCCAGCAGCCCATCATCCCAGGTAGCTAATGAAAAACTGTTTTTT
TRBJ2-1,NA,NA,TRBV19,CASSMGYNEQFF,TGTGCCAGTAGTATGGGTTACAATGAGCAGTTCTTC
TRBJ1-5,NA,NA,TRBV6-6,CASSYDQIDQPQHF,TGTGCCAGCAGTTACGACCAGATTGATCAGCCCCAGCATTTT
TRBJ1-4,NA,NA,TRBV7-9,CASSSTLSKSEKLFF,TGTGCCAGCAGCTCCACCTTGTCTAAGAGTGAAAAACTGTTTTTT
TRBJ1-5,NA,NA,TRBV7-6,CASSLGQTELGQPQHF,TGTGCCAGCAGCTTAGGACAGACAGAACTTGGACAGCCCCAGCATTTT
TRBJ1-4,NA,NA,TRBV12-5,CASGFYPGLGDEKLFF,TGTGCTAGTGGTTTCTATCCCGGGCTGGGGGATGAAAAACTGTTTTTT
TRBJ2-5,NA,NA,TRBV5-1,CASSVLGGFETQYF,TGCGCCAGCAGCGTCCTGGGTGGCTTCGAGACCCAGTACTTC
TRBJ2-1,once,TRBD2,TRBV4-3,CASSQEGAGLAGPHNEQFF,TGCGCCAGCAGCCAAGAGGGGGCGGGACTAGCGGGCCCTCACAATGAGCAGTTCTTC
TRBJ1-1,NA,NA,TRBV7-9,CASSSPPGVAFLNTEAFF,TGTGCCAGCAGCTCGCCCCCAGGGGTAGCCTTCTTGAACACTGAAGCTTTCTTT
TRBJ2-7,NA,NA,TRBV20-1,CSARDRRQYEQYF,TGCAGTGCTAGAGATCGGAGACAATACGAGCAGTACTTC
TRBJ1-1,NA,NA,TRBV6-2/TRBV6-3,CASSYLEDPPTPEAFF,TGTGCCAGCAGTTACTTAGAAGATCCCCCCACACCCGAAGCTTTCTTT
TRBJ2-7,NA,NA,TRBV7-6,CASADSIDGSYEQYF,TGTGCCAGCGCAGATTCTATCGACGGTTCCTACGAGCAGTACTTC
TRBJ2-7,few,NA,TRBV30,CAWRGGYEQYF,TGTGCCTGGAGGGGGGGCTACGAGCAGTACTTC
TRBJ1-4,NA,NA,TRBV27,CASRAAGSVGKLFF,TGTGCCAGCAGAGCCGCGGGGTCCGTGGGAAAACTGTTTTTT
TRBJ2-1,NA,TRBD2,TRBV5-6,CASSPGLAEYNEQFF,TGTGCCAGCAGCCCTGGACTAGCGGAGTACAATGAGCAGTTCTTC
TRBJ2-1,NA,NA,TRBV29-1,CSVVPLGNEQFF,TGCAGCGTTGTGCCCCTGGGTAATGAGCAGTTCTTC
TRBJ1-5,NA,NA,TRBV20-1,CSATPSTVPNQPQHF,TGCAGTGCTACCCCATCGACAGTTCCAAATCAGCCCCAGCATTTT
TRBJ1-5,NA,NA,TRBV27,CASSLQRNQPQHF,TGTGCCAGCAGTTTACAGCGCAATCAGCCCCAGCATTTT
TRBJ1-6,once,NA,TRBV3-1,CASSQLHRDANSPLHF,TGTGCCAGCAGCCAGTTACACAGGGACGCCAATTCACCCCTCCACTTT
TRBJ2-5,NA,NA,TRBV7-9,CASSLEGLLQETQYF,TGTGCCAGCAGCCTAGAAGGACTATTACAAGAGACCCAGTACTTC
TRBJ2-7,NA,TRBD2,TRBV10-3,CAIARTSGETYEQYF,TGTGCCATAGCTCGGACTAGCGGGGAAACCTACGAGCAGTACTTC
TRBJ2-1,NA,TRBD2,TRBV7-9,CASSLGSSGAYNEQFF,TGTGCCAGCAGCTTAGGATCGAGCGGGGCCTACAATGAGCAGTTCTTC
TRBJ2-1,NA,TRBD2,TRBV5-1,CASSLAGGHSYNEQFF,TGCGCCAGCAGCTTGGCGGGGGGGCACTCCTACAATGAGCAGTTCTTC
TRBJ1-1,NA,TRBD1,TRBV6-5,CASSYSDRGDEAFF,TGTGCCAGCAGTTACAGCGACAGGGGAGATGAAGCTTTCTTT
TRBJ1-3,NA,TRBD1,TRBV19,CASWDSFFSGNTIYF,TGTGCCAGTTGGGACAGTTTTTTCTCTGGAAACACCATATATTTT
TRBJ1-2,NA,TRBD1,TRBV30,CAWSPPGQGPPRAF,TGTGCCTGGAGTCCTCCTGGACAGGGGCCCCCCAGGGCCTTC
TRBJ1-1,few,TRBD1,TRBV9,CASSAGQGDTEAFF,TGTGCCAGCAGCGCGGGACAGGGGGACACTGAAGCTTTCTTT
TRBJ2-7,NA,NA,TRBV12-3/TRBV12-4,CASSIGGWSYEQYF,TGTGCCAGCAGTATTGGGGGCTGGTCCTACGAGCAGTACTTC
TRBJ1-2,NA,NA,TRBV6-5,CASSYSGGSYGYTF,TGTGCCAGCAGTTACTCGGGGGGCTCCTATGGCTACACCTTC
TRBJ2-1,NA,NA,TRBV27,CASRHAGDEQFF,TGTGCCAGCAGACACGCAGGAGATGAGCAGTTCTTC
TRBJ2-1,NA,NA,TRBV6-2/TRBV6-3,CASDRGQGYNEQFF,TGTGCCAGCGACCGGGGGCAGGGGTACAATGAGCAGTTCTTC
TRBJ1-6,NA,NA,TRBV15,CATSRVNSPLHF,TGTGCCACCAGCAGAGTCAATTCACCCCTCCACTTT
TRBJ1-1,NA,NA,TRBV15,CATSRDRVGLDTEAFF,TGTGCCACCAGCAGAGATCGGGTGGGTTTGGACACTGAAGCTTTCTTT
TRBJ2-2,NA,NA,TRBV27,CASRSLTGELFF,TGTGCCAGCAGGTCTCTGACCGGGGAGCTGTTTTTT
TRBJ1-2,NA,NA,TRBV12-3/TRBV12-4,CASSPPHGDGGLNYGYTF,TGTGCCAGCAGTCCTCCCCATGGTGACGGAGGCCTTAACTATGGCTACACCTTC
TRBJ1-6,NA,NA,TRBV5-4,CASLLEGDSPLHF,TGTGCCAGCTTGTTAGAAGGCGATTCACCCCTCCACTTT